Listed here are 26 T cell receptor beta chains from one sample, sequenced in a study of identical twins. In TCRdb, the 5' RACE reads were re-called with MiXCR into one record per CDR3 protein. The sample holds about 520,000 distinct CDR3 sequences; around 20% are singletons and the top ten take 0.8% to 1%. These data are also associated with another study on T cells expressing NK-cell markers.

What was sequenced was CD4+ T cells sorted from blood. The receptors were gathered from a woman aged 18-29 years in good health.

The CDR3: CASSPTSFPETQYF. The CDR3 DNA follows: TGTGCCAGCAGCCCAACTAGTTTTCCAGAGACCCAGTACTTC. The chain combines TRBV12-3 or TRBV12-4 with TRBJ2-5; tentatively, D is TRBD2 (5 bases). This CDR3 spans 14 amino acids. V gave up 6 bases and J gave up 4 bases, with 15 bases separating them.

The chain has TRBV18 and TRBJ1-1; no clear D gene. Trimming removed 6 bases at V and 3 bases at J, with 17 bases between. CDR3 length: 15 amino acids. Germline V gene data show CDR1 as KGHSH and CDR2 as LQKENI. The DNA of the CDR3 is TGTGCCAGCTCCAATCCGTGGTTTAGGTACACTGAAGCTTTCTTT. Its protein product is CASSNPWFRYTEAFF.

This clonotype was detected many times. The rearrangement uses TRBV29-1 and TRBJ2-5; unclear D gene. CDR3 length: 11 amino acids. V gave up 6 bases and J gave up 4 bases, with 9 bases separating them. The V gene's germline CDR1 is SQVTM and CDR2 ANQGSEA. The CDR3 spells CSVEPGETQYF. The DNA of the CDR3 is TGCAGCGTGGAACCGGGAGAGACCCAGTACTTC.

This clonotype was observed a handful of times. V is TRBV5-1 and J is TRBJ2-1, with 7 bases fitting TRBD2. Per the germline V gene, CDR1 is SGHRS and CDR2 is YFSETQ. Losses at the gene ends were 2 bases for V and 4 bases for J; bases not matched to a gene: 9. The CDR3 contains 16 residues. The CDR3 DNA reads TGCGCCAGCAGCTTAATGGGGGGGATTTCATACAATGAGCAGTTCTTC. This sequence encodes CASSLMGGISYNEQFF.

The genes are TRBV29-1 and TRBJ2-2; tentatively, D is TRBD2 (6 bases). CDR3 length: 16 amino acids. The V and J ends lost 7 bases and 3 bases respectively, with 21 bases between them. Germline CDR1 SQVTM, CDR2 ANQGSEA. CDR3 in amino acids: CSAGRGPPGDTGELFF. CDR3 coding DNA: TGCAGCGCTGGGCGGGGCCCGCCGGGCGACACCGGGGAGCTGTTTTTT.

The genes are TRBV11-2 and TRBJ2-7, with TRBD1 matching over 10 bases. Germline trimming cut 5 bases from V and 5 bases from J; bases unmatched to any gene: 6. The CDR3 covers 14 residues. From germline, CDR1 is SGHAT and CDR2 FQNNGV. The CDR3 reads CASSDRQGADEQYF. The CDR3 bases are TGTGCCAGCAGCGATCGACAGGGGGCTGACGAGCAGTACTTC. The full variable domain, in which reference TRBV11-2 and TRBJ2-7 provide the parts outside the CDR3, is EAGVAQSPRYKIIEKRQSVAFWCNPISGHATLYWYQQILGQGPKLLIQFQNNGVVDDSQLPKDRFSAERLKGVDSTLKIQPAKLEDSAVYLCASSDRQGADEQYFGPGTRLTVT.

J is TRBJ2-3 and V is TRBV12-3 or TRBV12-4; 10 bases line up with TRBD2. Germline trimming cut 6 bases from V and 2 bases from J; bases unmatched to any gene: 5. This CDR3 region has 15 residues. CDR3 sequence reads: CASRLLAGYTDTQYF. In nucleotides, the CDR3 is TGTGCCAGCAGGTTACTAGCGGGGTACACAGATACGCAGTATTTT.

The V gene is TRBV3-1, the J gene TRBJ2-3; no definite D call. Trimming pared 7 bases from V and 0 bases from J, leaving 14 bases between. The CDR3 covers 15 residues. The germline V gene has CDR1 LGHDT and CDR2 YNNKEL (reference sequence). CDR3 nucleotides: TGTGCCAGCACCGAGTCTTCCCCTAGCACAGATACGCAGTATTTT. Its protein is CASTESSPSTDTQYF.

This clonotype was found many times. The V call is TRBV20-1, the J call TRBJ2-3; TRBD2 agrees at 10 bases. This CDR3 is 19 amino acids long. V shed 3 bases, J shed 0 bases, and the junction held 15 bases outside the gene matches. Germline V gives CDR1 DFQATT, CDR2 SNEGSKA (reference sequence). The CDR3 region has the DNA TGCAGTGCTAGCAGGGCTAGCGGGAGTTTTAAGCCTAGCACAGATACGCAGTATTTT. This translates into CSASRASGSFKPSTDTQYF.

This clonotype turned up a few times. This chain joins TRBV12-3 or TRBV12-4 and TRBJ2-4; D possibly corresponds to TRBD2 (6 bases). With 5 bases removed from V and 7 bases from J, the gap between germline ends came to 18 bases. The CDR3 length is 15 residues. The CDR3 here is CASSEGTVMWNIQYF. As DNA, the CDR3 is TGTGCCAGCAGTGAGGGGACTGTTATGTGGAACATTCAGTACTTC.

At least ten counts were recorded for this clonotype. The chain is built from TRBV5-1 and TRBJ2-7; no clear D gene. CDR1 is SGHRS and CDR2 is YFSETQ in the germline V gene. V lost 3 bases to trimming and J lost 7 bases, with 8 bases between them. This CDR3 is built from 11 residues. CDR3 DNA sequence: TGCGCCAGCAGCTCCGAAGGAGAGCAGTACTTC. Amino acids: CASSSEGEQYF.

The rearrangement links TRBV7-3 to TRBJ2-7; D unclear. CDR1 and CDR2 from the germline V gene are SGHTA and FQGTGA. Trimming shortened V by 3 bases and J by 3 bases, and 9 bases separated the two germline ends. The CDR3 spans 13 residues. CDR3 bases: TGTGCCAGCAGCTTGGCCCTTAACTACGAGCAGTACTTC. As protein: CASSLALNYEQYF.

This clonotype was seen many times. V is TRBV29-1 and J is TRBJ2-1; D gene uncertain. The CDR3 is made up of 11 amino acids. Trimming took off 8 bases at V and 6 bases at J, with 11 bases between the two ends. Germline CDR1 is SQVTM and CDR2 is ANQGSEA. CDR3 sequence: CSSSGGNEQFF. In nucleotides, the CDR3 is TGCAGCTCCTCGGGCGGCAATGAGCAGTTCTTC.

The rearrangement uses TRBV20-1 and TRBJ2-1; 14 bases are a match to TRBD2. Germline V gene data show CDR1 as DFQATT and CDR2 as SNEGSKA (reference sequence). This CDR3 comprises 18 residues. Unmatched junction bases numbered 8, after V lost 4 bases and J lost 0 bases. The CDR3 nucleotides are TGCAGTGCTACTGCGGGACTAGCGGGGGCCTACTCCTACAATGAGCAGTTCTTC. Translated, it gives CSATAGLAGAYSYNEQFF.

This clonotype has ten or more counts. V is TRBV7-8 and J is TRBJ1-3; TRBD1 is a possible D gene (6 bases). The CDR3 covers 18 residues. V was cut by 2 bases and J by 0 bases, with 17 bases left in between. Germline V lookup: CDR1 SGHVS, CDR2 FQNEAQ. CDR3 sequence reads: CASSLKSQGELSGNTIYF. For the CDR3, the DNA is TGTGCCAGCAGCTTAAAGTCACAGGGTGAACTCTCTGGAAACACCATATATTTT.

This clonotype came up a few times. The chain combines TRBV20-1 with TRBJ2-1; 8 nucleotides match TRBD2. The V gene's germline CDR1 is DFQATT and CDR2 SNEGSKA (reference sequence). Trimming removed 3 bases from V and 3 bases from J; junction bases left unmatched: 4. This CDR3 is 14 amino acids long. The DNA for the CDR3 is TGCAGTGCTAGGCGGGGGGACAACTACAATGAGCAGTTCTTC. It codes for CSARRGDNYNEQFF.

This clonotype has a handful of counts. The V gene is TRBV10-3, the J gene TRBJ1-5, with D possibly being TRBD1 (6 bases). The V end was cut by 8 bases, the J end by 0 bases, with 11 bases between. Germline-derived CDR1 and CDR2 are ENHRY and SYGVKD. The CDR3 extends over 14 amino acids. The CDR3 sequence: CAIWGGASNQPQHF. The CDR3, as DNA: TGTGCCATCTGGGGGGGGGCTAGCAATCAGCCCCAGCATTTT.

The chain is built from TRBV18 and TRBJ2-7; D unclear. Trimming left V 4 bases short and J 2 bases short, with 12 bases between. The CDR3 extends over 14 amino acids. CDR1 KGHSH and CDR2 LQKENI come from the germline V gene. The CDR3 region is CASSLSETAYEQYF. CDR3 DNA: TGTGCCAGCTCACTGTCAGAAACGGCCTACGAGCAGTACTTC.

This clonotype was counted ten times or more. This chain connects TRBV12-3 or TRBV12-4 to TRBJ2-1, with TRBD2 matching over 10 bases. Unmatched junction bases numbered 6, after V lost 0 bases and J lost 4 bases. The CDR3 loop spans 17 amino acids. CDR3 loop: CASSLARLAGLYNEQFF. The CDR3 nucleotides read TGTGCCAGCAGTTTAGCGCGACTAGCGGGCCTTTACAATGAGCAGTTCTTC.

This clonotype was observed a few times. The chain carries TRBV6-5 and TRBJ2-1; D not resolved. V lost 6 bases and J 8 bases, leaving 11 bases between the germline ends. CDR1 and CDR2 (germline): MNHEY, SVGAGI. The CDR3 extends over 12 amino acids. Written as DNA, the CDR3 is TGTGCCAGCAGAAACCCTACCCATGAGCAGTTCTTC. The encoded protein is CASRNPTHEQFF.

The sample holds many counts of this clonotype. The rearrangement uses TRBV4-1 and TRBJ2-2; D not resolved. Germline V gene sequence: CDR1 MGHRA, CDR2 YSYEKL. V gave up 1 base and J gave up 5 bases, with 14 bases separating them. This CDR3 has 16 amino acids. DNA for the CDR3: TGCGCCAGCAGCCAAGTGGACGTTTTTGTGACCGGGGAGCTGTTTTTT. Protein product: CASSQVDVFVTGELFF.

This clonotype was seen a few times. V usage is TRBV20-1 and J usage is TRBJ1-2; 7 nucleotides agree with TRBD1. The germline CDR1 and CDR2 sequences are DFQATT and SNEGSKA (reference sequence). This CDR3 contains 12 residues. V shed 5 bases, J shed 8 bases, and the junction held 8 bases outside the gene matches. Written as DNA, the CDR3 is TGCAGTGCTCAGGGGGGTGGTAAGGGCTACACCTTC. This codes for CSAQGGGKGYTF.

This clonotype was counted a few times. The chain is built from TRBV5-1 and TRBJ2-3; D ambiguous. Germline V CDR1 and CDR2: SGHRS, YFSETQ. V lost 2 bases to trimming and J lost 4 bases, with 11 bases between them. The CDR3 has 14 residues. As DNA, the CDR3 is TGCGCCAGCAGCTTTGTTCTGGGCGCAGATACGCAGTATTTT. The encoded protein is CASSFVLGADTQYF.

The chain couples TRBV20-1 to TRBJ2-4; no definite D call. CDR3 length: 15 residues. Trimming removed 2 bases at V and 0 bases at J, with 11 bases between. From germline, CDR1 is DFQATT and CDR2 SNEGSKA (reference sequence). In DNA form, the CDR3 reads TGCAGTGCTAGAATGCAGTCTCTAGCCAAAAACATTCAGTACTTC. Translation: CSARMQSLAKNIQYF.

The chain links TRBV10-3 to TRBJ2-7; 12 bases fit TRBD2. This CDR3 contains 16 residues. V dropped 5 bases and J dropped 0; count of bases not matched to a gene: 5. Germline V gives CDR1 ENHRY, CDR2 SYGVKD. The chain's CDR3 is CAISRLAGETSYEQYF. CDR3 DNA: TGTGCCATCAGTAGACTAGCGGGGGAGACCTCCTACGAGCAGTACTTC.

This sequence joins TRBV5-1 and TRBJ2-7; 12 bases are shared with TRBD2. Germline CDR1 is SGHRS and CDR2 is YFSETQ. CDR3 length equals 15 residues. The ends lost 4 bases at V and 4 bases at J; junction bases unmatched: 6. The CDR3 DNA follows: TGCGCCAGCAGCGGCGGACTAGCGGGGCTTTACGAGCAGTACTTC. It encodes CASSGGLAGLYEQYF.